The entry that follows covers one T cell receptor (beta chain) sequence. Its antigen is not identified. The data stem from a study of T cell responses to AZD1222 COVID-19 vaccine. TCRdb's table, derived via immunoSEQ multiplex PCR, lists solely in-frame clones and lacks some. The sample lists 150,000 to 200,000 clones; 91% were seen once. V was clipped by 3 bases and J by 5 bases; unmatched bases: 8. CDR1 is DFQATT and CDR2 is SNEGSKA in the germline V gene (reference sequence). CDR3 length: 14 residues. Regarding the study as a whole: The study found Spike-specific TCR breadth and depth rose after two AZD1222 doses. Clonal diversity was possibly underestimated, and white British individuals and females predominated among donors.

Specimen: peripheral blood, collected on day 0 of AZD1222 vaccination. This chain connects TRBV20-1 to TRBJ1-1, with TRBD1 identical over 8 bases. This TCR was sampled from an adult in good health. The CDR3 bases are TGCAGTGCTAGTCAGGGGGCTTCGGGAACTGAAGCTTTCTTT. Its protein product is CSASQGASGTEAFF.